One sample yielded the 18 T cell receptor beta chains listed below, sequenced in a study of OX40 agonist ivuxolimab in advanced cancers. Data came from immunoSEQ multiplex PCR; TCRdb stores just in-frame clones and leaves some out. The sample records 28,000 or so clones, 90% to 95% being singletons. The specimen comprised CD4+ or CD8+ T cells sorted from blood, sampled in a trial of the OX40 agonist ivuxolimab. The receptors were gathered from an adult with an advanced solid tumor such as melanoma, head and neck, liver or kidney cancer.

DNA for the CDR3: TGCGCCAGCAGCCAAGAACAGGTTGGGACTGAAGCTTTCTTT. Its protein is CASSQEQVGTEAFF. V usage is TRBV4-3 and J usage is TRBJ1-1; possible D gene TRBD1, 5 bases. This CDR3 is 14 amino acids long. Germline loops: CDR1 LGHNA, CDR2 YSLEER. Trimming shortened V by 0 bases and J by 5 bases, and 10 bases separated the two germline ends.

The rearrangement links TRBV27 to TRBJ2-1; TRBD2 aligns across 8 bases. There are 14 residues in the CDR3. Germline V gene sequence: CDR1 MNHEY, CDR2 SMNVEV (reference sequence). The trim removed 8 bases at V and 8 bases at J, leaving 11 bases unmatched. The CDR3 DNA reads TGTGCCAGCGCGCCCGGGACTAGTCTTCATGAGCAGTTCTTC. It encodes CASAPGTSLHEQFF.

The chain carries TRBV5-4 and TRBJ1-4, with D possibly being TRBD1 (5 bases). This CDR3 has 14 amino acids. CDR1 is SGHNT and CDR2 is YYREEE in the germline V gene (reference sequence). V was trimmed by 2 bases and J by 6 bases, leaving 11 bases between them. In nucleotides, the CDR3 is TGTGCCAGCAGCTTTTGGCAGGGAGATGAAAAACTGTTTTTT. Protein sequence: CASSFWQGDEKLFF.

The chain employs TRBV27 and TRBJ2-5, with 9 bases aligning to TRBD2. Germline V gene lookup returns CDR1 MNHEY and CDR2 SMNVEV (reference sequence). V gave up 6 bases and J gave up 5 bases; unmatched junction bases: 10. CDR3 length equals 15 residues. This CDR3 reads CASRILAGVDETQYF. The CDR3 nucleotides are TGTGCCAGCAGGATATTAGCGGGAGTAGATGAGACCCAGTACTTC.

This clone has only a few counts. This chain joins TRBV9 and TRBJ2-5; D gene uncertain. Germline values: CDR1 SGDLS, CDR2 YYNGEE. V was trimmed by 0 bases and J by 7 bases, leaving 13 bases between them. There are 14 residues in the CDR3. The CDR3 DNA is TGTGCCAGCAGCGTAGCGATGGGGTGGGCGACCCAGTACTTC. Amino acid sequence: CASSVAMGWATQYF.

This chain uses TRBV19 with TRBJ2-3; D may be TRBD1 (5 bases). V was cut by 9 bases and J by 2 bases, with 12 bases left in between. In germline, CDR1 is LNHDA, CDR2 SQIVND (reference sequence). The CDR3 sequence is 13 residues long. The CDR3: CASSQGPTDTQYF. CDR3 nucleotide sequence: TGTGCCAGCTCGCAGGGCCCCACAGATACGCAGTATTTT.

This clone occurred a few times. V is TRBV6-1 and J is TRBJ1-5; perhaps TRBD1 as D (5 bases). This CDR3 has 13 residues. In germline, CDR1 is MNHNS, CDR2 SASEGT. The V end lost 5 bases, the J end lost 3 bases, and 8 bases lay between the germline ends. The CDR3 coding sequence is TGTGCCAGCAGTTGGGGGAACAATCAGCCCCAGCATTTT. Its protein is CASSWGNNQPQHF.

The genes are TRBV7-8 and TRBJ2-3; 11 nucleotides match TRBD2. Losses at the gene ends were 4 bases for V and 6 bases for J; bases not matched to a gene: 18. The CDR3 has 19 residues. Germline CDR1 is SGHVS and CDR2 is FQNEAQ. CDR3 residues: CASSSTSHIAGGPSDTQYF. The CDR3 DNA reads as TGTGCCAGCAGCTCCACTAGCCACATAGCGGGAGGGCCATCGGATACGCAGTATTTT.

The chain employs TRBV9 and TRBJ2-7; D perhaps matches TRBD1 (6 bases). Trimming stripped 3 bases from V and 6 bases from J, with 7 bases between. Germline V lookup: CDR1 SGDLS, CDR2 YYNGEE. CDR3 length: 11 residues. The chain's CDR3 is CASSAGVEQYF. DNA for the CDR3: TGTGCCAGCAGCGCAGGGGTCGAGCAGTACTTC. The complete variable domain, with remaining parts taken from reference TRBV9 and TRBJ2-7, reads DSGVTQTPKHLITATGQRVTLRCSPRSGDLSVYWYQQSLDQGLQFLIQYYNGEERAKGNILERFSAQQFPDLHSELNLSSLELGDSALYFCASSAGVEQYFGPGTRLTVT.

This clone was observed once. The rearrangement uses TRBV9 and TRBJ2-7; tentative D call: TRBD1 (6 bases). The CDR3 consists of 15 residues. The germline V and J ends were trimmed by 0 bases and 1 base, with 11 bases remaining between them. CDR1 is SGDLS and CDR2 is YYNGEE in the germline V gene. For the CDR3, the DNA is TGTGCCAGCAGCGTAGAAACAGGGCTTTCCTACGAGCAGTACTTC. Encoded protein: CASSVETGLSYEQYF.

This chain uses TRBV19 with TRBJ1-5; D might be TRBD1 (5 bases). CDR1 is LNHDA and CDR2 is SQIVND in the germline V gene (reference sequence). This CDR3 is built from 16 residues. V was cut by 3 bases and J by 7 bases, with 19 bases left in between. This CDR3 is CASSMGLVVRAQPQHF. CDR3 DNA: TGTGCCAGTAGTATGGGCCTTGTGGTCAGGGCCCAGCCCCAGCATTTT.

The V and J genes are TRBV5-1 and TRBJ1-1; a weak D match, TRBD1 (6 bases). The CDR3 consists of 13 residues. CDR1 and CDR2 from the germline V gene are SGHRS and YFSETQ. V lost 4 bases, J lost 1 base, and 8 bases lay in between. As DNA, the CDR3 is TGCGCCAGCAGCGGGGGCTGGAACACTGAAGCTTTCTTT. Translating it yields CASSGGWNTEAFF.

The V and J genes are TRBV6-1 and TRBJ1-2; TRBD1 aligns across 11 bases. Germline CDR1 and CDR2: MNHNS and SASEGT. The CDR3 is 14 amino acids. Trimming removed 3 bases from V and 7 bases from J; junction bases left unmatched: 4. The CDR3 region has the DNA TGTGCCAGCAGTGACTGGACAGGGGGCTTTGGCTACACCTTC. This codes for CASSDWTGGFGYTF.

This clone occurred a few times. The chain joins TRBV19 to TRBJ1-5, with 7 bases fitting TRBD1. CDR1 is LNHDA and CDR2 is SQIVND in the germline V gene (reference sequence). This CDR3 comprises 17 residues. The V and J ends lost 2 bases and 4 bases, in that order; junction bases with no gene match: 11. The CDR3: CASSIFGTAELNQPQHF. The CDR3 DNA reads as TGTGCCAGTAGTATATTTGGGACAGCGGAACTGAATCAGCCCCAGCATTTT.

V gene TRBV5-1 combines with J gene TRBJ2-1, with 10 bases matching TRBD2. With 0 bases clipped from V and 9 bases from J, the junction kept 12 bases outside the gene matches. CDR1 is SGHRS and CDR2 is YFSETQ in the germline V gene. This CDR3 is 17 amino acids long. CDR3: CASSLATSGMRGSEQFF. CDR3 nucleotides: TGCGCCAGCAGCTTGGCAACTAGCGGGATGAGGGGGAGTGAGCAGTTCTTC.

This chain links TRBV7-9 with TRBJ2-7; a weak D match, TRBD2 (5 bases). The ends were cut back, 6 bases at V and 3 bases at J, with 15 bases in the middle. CDR1 is SEHNR, CDR2 FQNEAQ, per germline (reference sequence). The CDR3 sequence is 14 residues long. The CDR3 DNA follows: TGTGCCAGCAGTCTTTGGAGGAATAACTACGAGCAGTACTTC. It is translated as CASSLWRNNYEQYF. Combining the CDR3 with reference TRBV7-9 and TRBJ2-7 gives the whole variable domain DTGVSQNPRHKITKRGQNVTFRCDPISEHNRLYWYRQTLGQGPEFLTYFQNEAQLEKSRLLSDRFSAERPKGSFSTLEIQRTEQGDSAMYLCASSLWRNNYEQYFGPGTRLTVT.

The chain carries TRBV28 and TRBJ1-5; D possibly corresponds to TRBD1 (5 bases). The ends were cut back, 4 bases at V and 0 bases at J, with 16 bases in the middle. Germline V CDR1 and CDR2: MDHEN, SYDVKM. CDR3 size: 17 residues. The CDR3 DNA sequence: TGTGCCAGCAGTTCAGACGACAGTTCATATAGCAATCAGCCCCAGCATTTT. Translation: CASSSDDSSYSNQPQHF.

V gene TRBV19 combines with J gene TRBJ2-6, with 8 nucleotides matching TRBD1. In germline, CDR1 is LNHDA, CDR2 SQIVND (reference sequence). The CDR3 is 17 residues long. With V trimmed by 4 bases and J by 2 bases, 7 bases remained unmatched. The CDR3 sequence: CASSRGQGNAGANVLTF. CDR3 nucleotide sequence: TGTGCCAGTAGTAGAGGACAGGGAAATGCTGGGGCCAACGTCCTGACTTTC.